This T cell receptor (beta chain) was captured by sequencing in a study of cytomegalovirus exposure and HLA in healthy donors. 60 Vbeta and 13 Jbeta primers were used in PCR. Method: immunoSEQ multiplex PCR; TCRdb's copy keeps in-frame clones and lacks some. The sample contains 120,000 to 150,000 clones, 60% to 80% of which appear only once. The specimen was PBMCs. This clonotype originated in a male donor in good health and CMV-seronegative.

This chain's CDR3 is CASSYTGATNYGYTF. CDR3 DNA sequence: TGTGCCAGCAGTTATACAGGGGCTACTAACTATGGCTACACCTTC. V and J are TRBV6-5 and TRBJ1-2; TRBD1 aligns across 7 bases. Germline V gene lookup returns CDR1 MNHEY and CDR2 SVGAGI. The J segment lost 0 bases and the V segment lost 3 bases, leaving 4 bases of the junction unmatched. This CDR3 region has 15 residues.